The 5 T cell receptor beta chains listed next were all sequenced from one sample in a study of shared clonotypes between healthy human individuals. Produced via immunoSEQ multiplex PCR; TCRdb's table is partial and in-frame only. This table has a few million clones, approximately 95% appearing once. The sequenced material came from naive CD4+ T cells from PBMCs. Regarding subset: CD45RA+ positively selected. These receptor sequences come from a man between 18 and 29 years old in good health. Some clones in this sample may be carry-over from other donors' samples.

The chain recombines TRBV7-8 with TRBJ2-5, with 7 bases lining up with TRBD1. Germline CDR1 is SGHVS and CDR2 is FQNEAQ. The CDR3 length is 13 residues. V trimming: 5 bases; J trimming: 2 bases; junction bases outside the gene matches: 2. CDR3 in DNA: TGTGCCAGCAGCGGGGGACAGCAAGAGACCCAGTACTTC. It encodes CASSGGQQETQYF. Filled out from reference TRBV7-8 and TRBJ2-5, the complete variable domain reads GAGVSQSPRYKVAKRGQDVALRCDPISGHVSLFWYQQALGQGPEFLTYFQNEAQLDKSGLPSDRFFAERPEGSVSTLKIQRTQQEDSAVYLCASSGGQQETQYFGPGTRLLVL.

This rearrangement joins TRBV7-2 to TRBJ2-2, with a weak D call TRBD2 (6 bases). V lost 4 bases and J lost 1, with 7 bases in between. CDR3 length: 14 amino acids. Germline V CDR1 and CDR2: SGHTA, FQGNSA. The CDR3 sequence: CASSWDLNTGELFF. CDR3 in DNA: TGTGCCAGCAGCTGGGACTTGAACACCGGGGAGCTGTTTTTT.

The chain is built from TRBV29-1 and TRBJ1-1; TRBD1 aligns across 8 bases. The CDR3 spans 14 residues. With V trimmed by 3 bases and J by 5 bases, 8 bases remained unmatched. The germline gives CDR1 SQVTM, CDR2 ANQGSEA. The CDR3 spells CSVENRGFMTEAFF. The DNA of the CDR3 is TGCAGCGTTGAGAACAGGGGGTTTATGACTGAAGCTTTCTTT.

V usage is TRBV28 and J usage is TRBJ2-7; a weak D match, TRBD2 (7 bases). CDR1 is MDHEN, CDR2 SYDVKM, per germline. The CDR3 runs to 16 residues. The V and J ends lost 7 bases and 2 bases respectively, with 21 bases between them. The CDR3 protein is CASTGGGAGIPYEQYF. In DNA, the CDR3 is TGTGCCAGCACCGGAGGGGGGGCAGGGATCCCCTACGAGCAGTACTTC.

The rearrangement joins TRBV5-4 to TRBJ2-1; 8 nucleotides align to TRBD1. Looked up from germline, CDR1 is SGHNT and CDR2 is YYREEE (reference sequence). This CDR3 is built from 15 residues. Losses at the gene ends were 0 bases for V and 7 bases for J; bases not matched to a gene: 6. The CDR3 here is CASSLGTGNVNEQFF. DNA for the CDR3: TGTGCCAGCAGCTTGGGGACAGGGAATGTGAATGAGCAGTTCTTC. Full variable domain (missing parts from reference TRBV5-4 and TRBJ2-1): ETGVTQSPTHLIKTRGQQVTLRCSSQSGHNTVSWYQQALGQGPQFIFQYYREEENGRGNFPPRFSGLQFPNYSSELNVNALELDDSALYLCASSLGTGNVNEQFFGPGTRLTVL.